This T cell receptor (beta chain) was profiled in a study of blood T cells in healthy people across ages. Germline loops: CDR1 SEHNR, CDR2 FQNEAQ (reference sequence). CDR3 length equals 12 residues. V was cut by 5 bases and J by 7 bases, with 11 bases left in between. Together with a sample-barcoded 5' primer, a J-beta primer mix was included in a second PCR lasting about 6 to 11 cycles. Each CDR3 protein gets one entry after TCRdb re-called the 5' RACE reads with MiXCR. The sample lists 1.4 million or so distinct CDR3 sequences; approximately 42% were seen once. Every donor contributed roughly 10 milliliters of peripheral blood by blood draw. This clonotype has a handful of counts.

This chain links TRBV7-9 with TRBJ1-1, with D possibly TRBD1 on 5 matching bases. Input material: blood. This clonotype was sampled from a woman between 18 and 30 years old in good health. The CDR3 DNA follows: TGTGCCAGCAGCCGAAGACAGCTTGAAGCTTTCTTT. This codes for CASSRRQLEAFF.